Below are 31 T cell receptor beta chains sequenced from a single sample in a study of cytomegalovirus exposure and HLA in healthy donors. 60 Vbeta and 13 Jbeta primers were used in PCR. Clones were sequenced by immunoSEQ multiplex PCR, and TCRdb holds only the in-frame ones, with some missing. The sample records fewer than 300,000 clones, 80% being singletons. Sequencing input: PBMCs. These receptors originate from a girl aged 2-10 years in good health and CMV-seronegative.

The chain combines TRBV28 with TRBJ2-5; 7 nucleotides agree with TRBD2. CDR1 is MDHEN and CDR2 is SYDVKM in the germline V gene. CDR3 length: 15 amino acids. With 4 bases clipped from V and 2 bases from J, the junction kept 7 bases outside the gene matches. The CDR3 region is CASSSPSGGQETQYF. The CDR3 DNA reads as TGTGCCAGCAGTTCCCCCTCCGGGGGGCAAGAGACCCAGTACTTC.

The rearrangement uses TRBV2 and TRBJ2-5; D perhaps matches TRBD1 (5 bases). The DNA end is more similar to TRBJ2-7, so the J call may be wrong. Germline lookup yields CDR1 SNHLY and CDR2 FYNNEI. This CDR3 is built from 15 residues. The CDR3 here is CASSPKTLRRVEQYF. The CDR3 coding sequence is TGTGCCAGCAGTCCGAAGACTCTCCGCAGGGTCGAGCAGTACTTC.

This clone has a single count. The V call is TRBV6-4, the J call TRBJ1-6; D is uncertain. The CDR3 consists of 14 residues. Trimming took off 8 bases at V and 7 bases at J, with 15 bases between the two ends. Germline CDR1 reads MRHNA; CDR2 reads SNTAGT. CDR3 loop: CASPNRSFNSPLHF. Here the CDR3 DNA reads TGTGCCAGCCCCAACAGATCCTTCAATTCACCCCTCCACTTT.

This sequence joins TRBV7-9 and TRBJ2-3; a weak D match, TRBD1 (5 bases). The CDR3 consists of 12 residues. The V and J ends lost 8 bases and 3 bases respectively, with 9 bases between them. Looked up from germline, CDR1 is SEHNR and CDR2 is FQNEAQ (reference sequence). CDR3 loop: CASRPGTDTQYF. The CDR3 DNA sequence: TGTGCCAGCCGCCCAGGGACAGATACGCAGTATTTT.

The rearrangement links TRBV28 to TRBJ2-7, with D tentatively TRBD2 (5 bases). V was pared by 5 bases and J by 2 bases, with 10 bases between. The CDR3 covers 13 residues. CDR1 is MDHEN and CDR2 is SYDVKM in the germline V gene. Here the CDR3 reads CASSLDGAYEQYF. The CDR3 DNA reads TGTGCCAGCAGTCTGGACGGGGCCTACGAGCAGTACTTC. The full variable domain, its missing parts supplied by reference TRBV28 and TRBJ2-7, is DVKVTQSSRYLVKRTGEKVFLECVQDMDHENMFWYRQDPGLGLRLIYFSYDVKMKEKGDIPEGYSVSREKKERFSLILESASTNQTSMYLCASSLDGAYEQYFGPGTRLTVT.

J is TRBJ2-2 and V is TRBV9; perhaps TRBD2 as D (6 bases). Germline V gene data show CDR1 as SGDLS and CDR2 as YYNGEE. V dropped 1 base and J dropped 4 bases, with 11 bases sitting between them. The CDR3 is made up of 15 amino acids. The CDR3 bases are TGTGCCAGCAGCGTAAGCCCTAGCGCCACCGGGGAGCTGTTTTTT. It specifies CASSVSPSATGELFF. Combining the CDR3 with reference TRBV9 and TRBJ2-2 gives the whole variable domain DSGVTQTPKHLITATGQRVTLRCSPRSGDLSVYWYQQSLDQGLQFLIQYYNGEERAKGNILERFSAQQFPDLHSELNLSSLELGDSALYFCASSVSPSATGELFFGEGSRLTVL.

CDR3: CASSVWQGPGNTIYF. The CDR3, as DNA: TGTGCCAGCAGCGTCTGGCAGGGGCCTGGAAACACCATATATTTT. The gene calls are TRBV9 and TRBJ1-3, with a tentative D call TRBD1 (6 bases). The length of the CDR3 is 15 residues. Looked up from germline, CDR1 is SGDLS and CDR2 is YYNGEE. The V end lost 2 bases, the J end lost 2 bases, and 11 bases lay between the germline ends.

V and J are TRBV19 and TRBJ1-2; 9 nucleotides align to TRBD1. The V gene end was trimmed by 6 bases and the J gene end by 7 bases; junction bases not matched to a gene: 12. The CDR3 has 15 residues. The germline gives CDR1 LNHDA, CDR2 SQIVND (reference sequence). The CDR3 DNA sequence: TGTGCCAGTAGCTCTTACAGGGGGCTAACGAGTGGCTACACCTTC. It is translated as CASSSYRGLTSGYTF.

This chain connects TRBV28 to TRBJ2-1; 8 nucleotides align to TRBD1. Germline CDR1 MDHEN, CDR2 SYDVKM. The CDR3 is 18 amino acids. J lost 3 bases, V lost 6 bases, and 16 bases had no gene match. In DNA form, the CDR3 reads TGTGCCAGCAGCCAGCAGGGGGCGAGGCGGCGCCGCTACAATGAGCAGTTCTTC. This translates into CASSQQGARRRRYNEQFF.

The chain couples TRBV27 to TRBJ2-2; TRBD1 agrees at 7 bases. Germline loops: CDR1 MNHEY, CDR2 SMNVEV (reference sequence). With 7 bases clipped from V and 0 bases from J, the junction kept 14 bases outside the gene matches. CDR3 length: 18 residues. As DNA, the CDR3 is TGTGCCAGCACAACCAATGACAGGGTGAAGGCGAACACCGGGGAGCTGTTTTTT. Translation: CASTTNDRVKANTGELFF.

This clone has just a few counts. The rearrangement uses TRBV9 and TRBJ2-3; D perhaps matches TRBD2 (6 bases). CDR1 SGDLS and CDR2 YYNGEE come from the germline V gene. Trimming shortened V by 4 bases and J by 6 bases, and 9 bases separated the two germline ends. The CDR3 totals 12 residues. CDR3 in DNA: TGTGCCAGCAGCCCACGGGGGGATACGCAGTATTTT. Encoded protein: CASSPRGDTQYF.

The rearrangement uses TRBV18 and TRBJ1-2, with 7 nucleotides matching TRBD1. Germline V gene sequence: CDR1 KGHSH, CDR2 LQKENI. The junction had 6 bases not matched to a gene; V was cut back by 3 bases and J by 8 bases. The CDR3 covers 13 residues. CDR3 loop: CASSPRDREGYTF. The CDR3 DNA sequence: TGTGCCAGCTCACCCCGGGACAGAGAGGGCTACACCTTC.

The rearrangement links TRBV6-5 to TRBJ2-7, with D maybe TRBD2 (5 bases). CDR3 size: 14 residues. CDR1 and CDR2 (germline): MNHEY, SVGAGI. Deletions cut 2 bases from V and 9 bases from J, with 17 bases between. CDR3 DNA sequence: TGTGCCAGCAGTTACCAAGCCAGGACTGGAGGGCAGTACTTC. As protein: CASSYQARTGGQYF.

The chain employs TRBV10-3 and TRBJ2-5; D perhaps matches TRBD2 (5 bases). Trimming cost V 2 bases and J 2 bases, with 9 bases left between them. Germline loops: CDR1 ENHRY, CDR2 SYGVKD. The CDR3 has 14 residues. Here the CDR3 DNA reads TGTGCCATCAGTGAGGTTGGCGGGCAAGAGACCCAGTACTTC. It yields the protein CAISEVGGQETQYF.

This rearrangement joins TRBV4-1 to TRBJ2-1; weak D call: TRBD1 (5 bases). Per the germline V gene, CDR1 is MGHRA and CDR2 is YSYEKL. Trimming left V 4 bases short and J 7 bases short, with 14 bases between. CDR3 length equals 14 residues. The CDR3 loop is CASSLVAKGNEQFF. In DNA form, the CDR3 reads TGCGCCAGCAGCCTCGTGGCGAAGGGGAATGAGCAGTTCTTC.

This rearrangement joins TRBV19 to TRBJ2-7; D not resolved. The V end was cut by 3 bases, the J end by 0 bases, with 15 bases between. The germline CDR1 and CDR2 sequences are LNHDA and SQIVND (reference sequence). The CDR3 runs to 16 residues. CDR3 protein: CASSMFGLESSYEQYF. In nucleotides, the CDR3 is TGTGCCAGTAGTATGTTTGGCCTGGAGAGCTCCTACGAGCAGTACTTC. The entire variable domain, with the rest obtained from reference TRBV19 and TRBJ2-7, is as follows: DGGITQSPKYLFRKEGQNVTLSCEQNLNHDAMYWYRQDPGQGLRLIYYSQIVNDFQKGDIAEGYSVSREKKESFPLTVTSAQKNPTAFYLCASSMFGLESSYEQYFGPGTRLTVT.

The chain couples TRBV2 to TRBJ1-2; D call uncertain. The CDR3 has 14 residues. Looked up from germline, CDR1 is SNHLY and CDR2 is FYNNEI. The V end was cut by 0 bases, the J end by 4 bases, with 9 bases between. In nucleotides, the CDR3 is TGTGCCAGCAGTGAAGCGGCAACGCTCTATGGCTACACCTTC. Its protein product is CASSEAATLYGYTF.

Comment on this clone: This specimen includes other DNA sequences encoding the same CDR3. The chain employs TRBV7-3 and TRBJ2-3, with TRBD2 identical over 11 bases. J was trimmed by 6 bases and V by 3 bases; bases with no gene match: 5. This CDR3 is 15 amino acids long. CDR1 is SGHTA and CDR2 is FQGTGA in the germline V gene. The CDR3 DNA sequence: TGTGCCAGCAGCTTGGGACTAGCGGCCCGGGATACGCAGTATTTT. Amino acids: CASSLGLAARDTQYF. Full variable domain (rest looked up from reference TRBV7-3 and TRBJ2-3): GAGVSQTPSNKVTEKGKYVELRCDPISGHTALYWYRQSLGQGPEFLIYFQGTGAADDSGLPNDRFFAVRPEGSVSTLKIQRTERGDSAVYLCASSLGLAARDTQYFGPGTRLTVL.

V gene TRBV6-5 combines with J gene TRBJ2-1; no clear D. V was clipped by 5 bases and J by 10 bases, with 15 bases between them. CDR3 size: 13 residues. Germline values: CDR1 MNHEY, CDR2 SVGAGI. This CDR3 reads CASSITDFGEQFF. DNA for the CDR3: TGTGCCAGCAGTATTACCGACTTCGGGGAGCAGTTCTTC.

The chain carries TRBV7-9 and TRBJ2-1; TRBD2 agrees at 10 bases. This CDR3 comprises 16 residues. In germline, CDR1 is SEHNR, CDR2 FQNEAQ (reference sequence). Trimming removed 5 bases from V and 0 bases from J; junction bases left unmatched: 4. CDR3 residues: CASSTSSGSSYNEQFF. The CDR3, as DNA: TGTGCCAGCAGCACCTCTAGCGGGAGCTCCTACAATGAGCAGTTCTTC.

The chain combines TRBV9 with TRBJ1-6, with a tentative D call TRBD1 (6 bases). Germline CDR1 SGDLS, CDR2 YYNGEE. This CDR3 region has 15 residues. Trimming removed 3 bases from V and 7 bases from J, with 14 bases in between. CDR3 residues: CASSDIGQGNSPLHF. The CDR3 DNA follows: TGTGCCAGCAGCGATATAGGCCAGGGGAATTCACCCCTCCACTTT.

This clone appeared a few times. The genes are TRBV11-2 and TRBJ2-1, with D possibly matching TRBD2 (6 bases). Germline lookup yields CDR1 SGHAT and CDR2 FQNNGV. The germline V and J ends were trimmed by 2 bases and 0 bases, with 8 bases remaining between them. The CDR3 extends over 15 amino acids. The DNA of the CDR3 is TGTGCCAGCAGCTTAAAAGCGGGCTCCTACAATGAGCAGTTCTTC. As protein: CASSLKAGSYNEQFF.

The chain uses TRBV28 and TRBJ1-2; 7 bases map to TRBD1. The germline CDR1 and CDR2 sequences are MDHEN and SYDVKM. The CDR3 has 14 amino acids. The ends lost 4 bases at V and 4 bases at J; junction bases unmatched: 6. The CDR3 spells CASSSTGAGYGYTF. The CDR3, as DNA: TGTGCCAGCAGTTCCACAGGGGCAGGCTATGGCTACACCTTC.

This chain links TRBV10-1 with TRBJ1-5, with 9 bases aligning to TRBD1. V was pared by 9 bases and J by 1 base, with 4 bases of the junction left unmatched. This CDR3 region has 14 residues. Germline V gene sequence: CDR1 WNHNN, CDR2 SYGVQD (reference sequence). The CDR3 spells CASDRGDSNQPQHF. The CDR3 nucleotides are TGCGCCAGTGACAGGGGGGACAGCAATCAGCCCCAGCATTTT.

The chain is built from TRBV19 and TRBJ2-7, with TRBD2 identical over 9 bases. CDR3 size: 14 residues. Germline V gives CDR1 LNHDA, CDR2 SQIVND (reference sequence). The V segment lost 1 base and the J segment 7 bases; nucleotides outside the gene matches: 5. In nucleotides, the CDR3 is TGTGCCAGTAGTATAGTAGCGGGAGTGGATGAGCAGTACTTC. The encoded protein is CASSIVAGVDEQYF.

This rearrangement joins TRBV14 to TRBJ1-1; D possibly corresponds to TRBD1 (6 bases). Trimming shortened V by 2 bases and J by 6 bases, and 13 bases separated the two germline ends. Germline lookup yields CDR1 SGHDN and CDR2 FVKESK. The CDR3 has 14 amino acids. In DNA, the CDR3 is TGTGCCAGCAGCCAATCACAGGGACGCGCTGAAGCTTTCTTT. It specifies CASSQSQGRAEAFF.

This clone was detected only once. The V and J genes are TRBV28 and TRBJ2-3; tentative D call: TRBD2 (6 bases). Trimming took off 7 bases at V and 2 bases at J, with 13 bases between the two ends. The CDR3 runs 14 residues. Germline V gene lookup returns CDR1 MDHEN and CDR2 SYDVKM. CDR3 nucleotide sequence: TGTGCCAGCACCCTAGCGAGTAACACAGATACGCAGTATTTT. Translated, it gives CASTLASNTDTQYF.

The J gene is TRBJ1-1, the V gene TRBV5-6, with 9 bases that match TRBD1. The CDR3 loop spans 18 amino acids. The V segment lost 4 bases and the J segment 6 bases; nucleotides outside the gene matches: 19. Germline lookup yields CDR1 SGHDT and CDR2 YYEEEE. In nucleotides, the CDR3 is TGTGCCAGCAGCCTGGGGTCTTTGGGGACAGGGTTTAGCGCTGAAGCTTTCTTT. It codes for CASSLGSLGTGFSAEAFF.

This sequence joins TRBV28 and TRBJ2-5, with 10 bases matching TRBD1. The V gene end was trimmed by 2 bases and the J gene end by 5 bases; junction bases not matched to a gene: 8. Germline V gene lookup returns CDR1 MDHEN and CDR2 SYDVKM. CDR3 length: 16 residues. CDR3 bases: TGTGCCAGCAGTTTAATCCGACAGGGGGCGGTGGAGACCCAGTACTTC. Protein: CASSLIRQGAVETQYF.

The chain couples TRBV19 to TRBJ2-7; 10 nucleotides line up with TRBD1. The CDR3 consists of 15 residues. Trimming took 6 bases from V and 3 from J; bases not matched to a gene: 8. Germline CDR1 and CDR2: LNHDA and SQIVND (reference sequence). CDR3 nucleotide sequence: TGTGCCAGTAGCCCCCCCGGGACAGGGGTCTACGAGCAGTACTTC. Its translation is CASSPPGTGVYEQYF.

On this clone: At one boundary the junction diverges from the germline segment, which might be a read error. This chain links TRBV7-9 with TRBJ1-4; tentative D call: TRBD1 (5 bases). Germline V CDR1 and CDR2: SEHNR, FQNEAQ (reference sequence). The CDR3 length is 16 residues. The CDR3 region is CSSSLAGVGGNEKLFF. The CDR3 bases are TGTTCCAGCAGCTTAGCCGGAGTCGGGGGTAATGAAAAACTGTTTTTT. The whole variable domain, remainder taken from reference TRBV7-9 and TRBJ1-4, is DTGVSQNPRHKITKRGQNVTFRCDPISEHNRLYWYRQTLGQGPEFLTYFQNEAQLEKSRLLSDRFSAERPKGSFSTLEIQRTEQGDSAMYLCSSSLAGVGGNEKLFFGSGTQLSVL.